Following are 19 T cell receptor beta chains from one sample sequenced in a study of cytomegalovirus exposure and HLA in healthy donors. This table comes from immunoSEQ multiplex PCR, and its TCRdb copy is limited to in-frame clones, with some not included. The sample consists of 150,000 to 200,000 clones, over 65% of them appearing once. Material for sequencing was PBMCs. The origin of the receptors is a man younger than 35 in good health and CMV-seropositive.

The chain employs TRBV12-5 and TRBJ2-7; 8 bases map to TRBD1. This CDR3 has 13 amino acids. V trimming: 1 base; J trimming: 4 bases; junction bases outside the gene matches: 0. Germline V gives CDR1 LGHNT, CDR2 FRNRAP. CDR3 in amino acids: CASGLGQGYEQYF. CDR3 DNA: TGTGCTAGTGGTTTGGGACAGGGGTACGAGCAGTACTTC.

A single count supports this clone. The chain combines TRBV29-1 with TRBJ1-1, with D unclear. CDR3 size: 13 residues. Germline assignment: CDR1 SQVTM and CDR2 ANQGSEA. V was trimmed by 2 bases and J by 0 bases, leaving 7 bases between them. CDR3 amino acids: CSVELTMNTEAFF. CDR3 sequence (DNA): TGCAGCGTTGAATTAACAATGAACACTGAAGCTTTCTTT.

This chain connects TRBV28 to TRBJ2-1; 10 nucleotides align to TRBD2. Per the germline V gene, CDR1 is MDHEN and CDR2 is SYDVKM. CDR3 length: 15 residues. V lost 4 bases and J lost 8; bases outside the gene matches: 8. The CDR3, as DNA: TGTGCCAGCAGTTCCCCTAGCGGGAGAACCTATGAGCAGTTCTTC. This gives the protein CASSSPSGRTYEQFF.

The chain joins TRBV5-1 to TRBJ2-3, with D possibly matching TRBD1 (6 bases). This CDR3 spans 14 amino acids. V lost 3 bases, J lost 0 bases, and 8 bases lay in between. CDR1 SGHRS and CDR2 YFSETQ come from the germline V gene. For the CDR3, the DNA is TGCGCCAGCAGCTACAGGGATAGCACAGATACGCAGTATTTT. It translates to CASSYRDSTDTQYF.

The chain links TRBV7-9 to TRBJ2-5; weak D call: TRBD1 (5 bases). V lost 3 bases and J 1 base, leaving 12 bases between the germline ends. CDR3 length: 15 residues. Germline CDR1 is SEHNR and CDR2 is FQNEAQ (reference sequence). The CDR3 is CASSFDRTAQETQYF. In DNA form, the CDR3 reads TGTGCCAGCAGCTTTGACAGAACTGCCCAAGAGACCCAGTACTTC. Drawing the rest from reference TRBV7-9 and TRBJ2-5, the complete variable domain is DTGVSQNPRHKITKRGQNVTFRCDPISEHNRLYWYRQTLGQGPEFLTYFQNEAQLEKSRLLSDRFSAERPKGSFSTLEIQRTEQGDSAMYLCASSFDRTAQETQYFGPGTRLLVL.

The chain carries TRBV7-3 and TRBJ2-3; D may be TRBD2 (6 bases). Trimming took 3 bases from V and 0 from J, leaving 16 bases between them. The germline V gene encodes CDR1 SGHTA and CDR2 FQGTGA. The CDR3 has 17 amino acids. CDR3: CASSFLKEGGSTDTQYF. Here the CDR3 DNA reads TGTGCCAGCAGCTTCCTAAAGGAGGGAGGAAGCACAGATACGCAGTATTTT.

V and J are TRBV9 and TRBJ1-4; the match to TRBD1 covers 9 bases. The germline gives CDR1 SGDLS, CDR2 YYNGEE. The CDR3 length is 15 residues. Losses at the gene ends were 8 bases for V and 4 bases for J; bases not matched to a gene: 9. This CDR3 reads CASSIGDRDNEKLFF. The CDR3 coding sequence is TGTGCCAGTAGCATAGGGGACAGGGATAATGAAAAACTGTTTTTT.

The CDR3 is CASSPGLWSYEQYF. The DNA of the CDR3 is TGTGCCAGCAGCCCAGGCCTTTGGTCCTACGAGCAGTACTTC. V is TRBV7-6 and J is TRBJ2-7; D is uncertain. This CDR3 contains 14 residues. V lost 5 bases to trimming and J lost 1 base, with 12 bases between them. Germline CDR1 is SGHVS and CDR2 is FNYEAQ.

The gene calls are TRBV2 and TRBJ1-4, with unresolved D. The CDR3 is made up of 16 amino acids. The germline CDR1 and CDR2 sequences are SNHLY and FYNNEI. Trimming left V 6 bases short and J 8 bases short, with 22 bases between. In nucleotides, the CDR3 is TGTGCCAGCAGGCCACGGAGCGGGGAGGATAGGGAAAAACTGTTTTTT. This sequence encodes CASRPRSGEDREKLFF.

The chain links TRBV28 to TRBJ1-2; D ambiguous. Per the germline V gene, CDR1 is MDHEN and CDR2 is SYDVKM. V was cut by 8 bases and J by 8 bases, with 9 bases left in between. The CDR3 loop spans 10 amino acids. This CDR3 reads CASGPPGYTF. In DNA form, the CDR3 reads TGTGCCAGCGGGCCCCCCGGCTACACCTTC.

The genes are TRBV6-4 and TRBJ1-2; weak D call: TRBD1 (5 bases). With 9 bases removed from V and 6 bases from J, the gap between germline ends came to 20 bases. The germline V gene encodes CDR1 MRHNA and CDR2 SNTAGT. The CDR3 spans 14 residues. The CDR3 DNA follows: TGTGCCAGGACCCCCAGCGGGACGCGTAATGGCTACACCTTC. This codes for CARTPSGTRNGYTF.

The chain carries TRBV7-2 and TRBJ1-2; D is possibly TRBD1 (6 bases). The germline CDR1 and CDR2 sequences are SGHTA and FQGNSA. The length of the CDR3 is 13 residues. The V and J ends lost 5 bases and 2 bases respectively, with 9 bases between them. The CDR3 loop reads CASSGTGNYGYTF. CDR3 DNA: TGTGCCAGCAGCGGTACAGGGAACTATGGCTACACCTTC.

The rearrangement links TRBV27 to TRBJ2-5, with 7 bases that match TRBD2. Germline V gene lookup returns CDR1 MNHEY and CDR2 SMNVEV (reference sequence). The CDR3 runs to 14 residues. The junction had 7 bases not matched to a gene; V was cut back by 4 bases and J by 5 bases. CDR3 coding DNA: TGTGCCAGCAGTTCCGCGGGACTACCTGAGACCCAGTACTTC. Translated, it gives CASSSAGLPETQYF.

The chain combines TRBV27 with TRBJ2-5; TRBD1 matches at 9 bases. With 2 bases clipped from V and 3 bases from J, the junction kept 4 bases outside the gene matches. The CDR3 length is 15 residues. From germline, CDR1 is MNHEY and CDR2 SMNVEV (reference sequence). The CDR3 spells CASSLVGTGKETQYF. DNA of the CDR3: TGTGCCAGCAGTTTAGTAGGGACAGGGAAAGAGACCCAGTACTTC.

This rearrangement joins TRBV28 to TRBJ2-1, with 14 bases that match TRBD2. Germline loops: CDR1 MDHEN, CDR2 SYDVKM. V lost 5 bases and J lost 7; bases outside the gene matches: 13. CDR3 length: 18 residues. The CDR3 loop is CASSVGLAGGLSRNEQFF. In nucleotides, the CDR3 is TGTGCCAGCAGTGTCGGACTAGCGGGAGGCTTGAGTAGGAATGAGCAGTTCTTC.

The chain uses TRBV13 and TRBJ2-7; D is unresolved. The CDR3 loop spans 13 amino acids. Trimming removed 5 bases at V and 3 bases at J, with 11 bases between. Germline loops: CDR1 PRHDT, CDR2 FYEKMQ (reference sequence). CDR3 residues: CASSPRNVYEQYF. The CDR3 DNA reads as TGTGCCAGCAGCCCCCGTAATGTCTACGAGCAGTACTTC. Complete variable domain (other parts from reference TRBV13 and TRBJ2-7): AAGVIQSPRHLIKEKRETATLKCYPIPRHDTVYWYQQGPGQDPQFLISFYEKMQSDKGSIPDRFSAQQFSDYHSELNMSSLELGDSALYFCASSPRNVYEQYFGPGTRLTVT.

A few counts support this clone. V is TRBV28 and J is TRBJ2-7; TRBD1 agrees at 7 bases. The CDR3 is made up of 12 amino acids. The V gene's germline CDR1 is MDHEN and CDR2 SYDVKM. The trim removed 7 bases at V and 6 bases at J, leaving 6 bases unmatched. CDR3 region: CASNRGGSEQYF. In DNA, the CDR3 is TGTGCCAGCAACAGGGGTGGTAGCGAGCAGTACTTC.

The J gene is TRBJ2-7, the V gene TRBV6-5; 11 nucleotides match TRBD1. J gave up 3 bases and V 6 bases, and 7 bases lay outside the gene matches. CDR3 length: 15 amino acids. Looked up from germline, CDR1 is MNHEY and CDR2 is SVGAGI. For the CDR3, the DNA is TGTGCCAGCAGCCGACTCGGGACAGGGGGCTACGAGCAGTACTTC. Amino acid sequence: CASSRLGTGGYEQYF.

The chain combines TRBV5-1 with TRBJ2-7; 8 bases align to TRBD1. The CDR3 has 16 amino acids. In germline, CDR1 is SGHRS, CDR2 YFSETQ. Germline trimming cut 4 bases from V and 0 bases from J; bases unmatched to any gene: 9. CDR3 DNA: TGCGCCAGCAGCCAGGGACAGGATAATTTCTCCTACGAGCAGTACTTC. Its protein product is CASSQGQDNFSYEQYF.